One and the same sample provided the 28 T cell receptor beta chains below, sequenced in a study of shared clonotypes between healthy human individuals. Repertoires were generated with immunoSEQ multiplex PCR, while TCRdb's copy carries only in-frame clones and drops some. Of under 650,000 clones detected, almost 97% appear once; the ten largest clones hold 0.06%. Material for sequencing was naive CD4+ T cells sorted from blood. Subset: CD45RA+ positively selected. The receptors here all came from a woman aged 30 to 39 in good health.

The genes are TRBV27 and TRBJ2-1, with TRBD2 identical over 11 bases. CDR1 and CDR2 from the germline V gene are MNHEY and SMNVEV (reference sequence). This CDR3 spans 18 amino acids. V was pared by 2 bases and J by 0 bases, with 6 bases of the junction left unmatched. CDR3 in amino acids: CASSLTITSGSSYNEQFF. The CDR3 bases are TGTGCCAGCAGTTTAACTATAACTAGCGGGAGCTCCTACAATGAGCAGTTCTTC.

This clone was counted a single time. CDR3 residues: CASSSPGTAKYEQYF. The CDR3 region has the DNA TGTGCCAGCAGTAGTCCCGGGACAGCTAAATACGAGCAGTACTTC. The V call is TRBV6-5, the J call TRBJ2-7; 7 bases agree with TRBD1. With V trimmed by 5 bases and J by 4 bases, 11 bases remained unmatched. The CDR3 contains 15 residues. Germline CDR1 and CDR2: MNHEY and SVGAGI.

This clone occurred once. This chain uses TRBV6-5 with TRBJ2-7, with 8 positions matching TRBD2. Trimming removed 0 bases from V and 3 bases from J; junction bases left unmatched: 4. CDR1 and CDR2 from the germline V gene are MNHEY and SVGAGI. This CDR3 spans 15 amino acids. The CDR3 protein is CASSYSAGEVYEQYF. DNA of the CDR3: TGTGCCAGCAGTTACTCAGCGGGAGAGGTCTACGAGCAGTACTTC.

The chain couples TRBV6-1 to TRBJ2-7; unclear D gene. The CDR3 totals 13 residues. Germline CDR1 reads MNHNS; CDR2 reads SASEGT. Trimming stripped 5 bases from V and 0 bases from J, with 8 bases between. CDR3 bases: TGTGCCAGCAGTAAGGCGGACTCCTACGAGCAGTACTTC. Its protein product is CASSKADSYEQYF.

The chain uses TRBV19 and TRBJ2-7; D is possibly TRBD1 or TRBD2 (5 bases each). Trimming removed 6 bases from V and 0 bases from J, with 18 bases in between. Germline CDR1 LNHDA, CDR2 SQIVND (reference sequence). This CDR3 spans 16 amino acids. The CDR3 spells CASSARGDRGSYEQYF. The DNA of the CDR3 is TGTGCCAGTAGCGCACGAGGGGATCGGGGCTCCTACGAGCAGTACTTC.

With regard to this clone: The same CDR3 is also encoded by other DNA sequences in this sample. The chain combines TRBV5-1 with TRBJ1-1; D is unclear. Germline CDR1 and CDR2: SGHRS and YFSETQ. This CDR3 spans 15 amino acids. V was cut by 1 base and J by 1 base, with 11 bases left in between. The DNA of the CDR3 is TGCGCCAGCAGCTTGTCTGTTTCCGGGAACACTGAAGCTTTCTTT. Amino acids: CASSLSVSGNTEAFF.

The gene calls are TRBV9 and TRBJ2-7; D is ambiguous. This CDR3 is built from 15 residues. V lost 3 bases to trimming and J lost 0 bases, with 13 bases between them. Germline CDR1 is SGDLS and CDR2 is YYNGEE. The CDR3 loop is CASSERQHPSYEQYF. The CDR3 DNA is TGTGCCAGCAGCGAACGACAACACCCCTCCTACGAGCAGTACTTC.

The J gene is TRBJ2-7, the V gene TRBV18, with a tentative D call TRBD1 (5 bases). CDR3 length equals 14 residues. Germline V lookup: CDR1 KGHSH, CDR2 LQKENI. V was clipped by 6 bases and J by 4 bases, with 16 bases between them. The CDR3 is CASSPDRDTYEQYF. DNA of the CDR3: TGTGCCAGCTCTCCTGACAGAGATACTTACGAGCAGTACTTC.

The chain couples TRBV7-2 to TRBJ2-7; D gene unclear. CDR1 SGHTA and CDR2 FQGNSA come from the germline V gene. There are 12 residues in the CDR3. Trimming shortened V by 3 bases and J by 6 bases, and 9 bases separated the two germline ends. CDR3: CASSFRGSEQYF. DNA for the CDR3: TGTGCCAGCAGCTTTAGAGGAAGCGAGCAGTACTTC.

The CDR3 reads CASSSWTSGRSYNEQFF. In nucleotides, the CDR3 is TGTGCCAGTAGTTCCTGGACTAGCGGGAGATCCTACAATGAGCAGTTCTTC. This chain links TRBV19 with TRBJ2-1; 13 nucleotides line up with TRBD2. CDR3 length: 17 residues. The V and J ends lost 5 bases and 1 base, in that order; junction bases with no gene match: 5. The V gene's germline CDR1 is LNHDA and CDR2 SQIVND (reference sequence).

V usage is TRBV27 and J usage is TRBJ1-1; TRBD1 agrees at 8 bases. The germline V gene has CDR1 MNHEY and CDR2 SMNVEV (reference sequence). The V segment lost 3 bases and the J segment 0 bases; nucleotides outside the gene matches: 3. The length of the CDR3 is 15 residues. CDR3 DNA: TGTGCCAGCAGTTTCGGACAGGGAGTGAACACTGAAGCTTTCTTT. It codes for CASSFGQGVNTEAFF.

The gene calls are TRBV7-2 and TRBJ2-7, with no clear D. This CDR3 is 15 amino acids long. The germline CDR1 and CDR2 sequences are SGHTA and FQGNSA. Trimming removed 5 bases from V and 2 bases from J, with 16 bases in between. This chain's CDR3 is CASSPTPGFAYEQYF. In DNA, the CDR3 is TGTGCCAGCAGCCCCACCCCCGGGTTCGCCTACGAGCAGTACTTC.

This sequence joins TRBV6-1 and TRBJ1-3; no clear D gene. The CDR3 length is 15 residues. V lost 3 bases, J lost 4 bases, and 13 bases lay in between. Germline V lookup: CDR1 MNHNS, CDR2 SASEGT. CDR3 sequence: CASSDGAAAGNTIYF. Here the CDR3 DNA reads TGTGCCAGCAGTGACGGCGCGGCAGCAGGAAACACCATATATTTT.

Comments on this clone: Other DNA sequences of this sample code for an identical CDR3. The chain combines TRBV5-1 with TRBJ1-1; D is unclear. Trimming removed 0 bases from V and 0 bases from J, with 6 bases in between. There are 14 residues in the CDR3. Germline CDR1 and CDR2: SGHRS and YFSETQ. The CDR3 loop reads CASSLAGMNTEAFF. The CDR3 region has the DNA TGCGCCAGCAGCTTGGCGGGCATGAACACTGAAGCTTTCTTT. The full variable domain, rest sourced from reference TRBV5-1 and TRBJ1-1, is KAGVTQTPRYLIKTRGQQVTLSCSPISGHRSVSWYQQTPGQGLQFLFEYFSETQRNKGNFPGRFSGRQFSNSRSEMNVSTLELGDSALYLCASSLAGMNTEAFFGQGTRLTVV.

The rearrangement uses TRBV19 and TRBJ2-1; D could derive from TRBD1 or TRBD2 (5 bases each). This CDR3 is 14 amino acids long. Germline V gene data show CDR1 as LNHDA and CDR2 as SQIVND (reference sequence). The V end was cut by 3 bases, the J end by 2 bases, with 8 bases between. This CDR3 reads CASSIEGTYNEQFF. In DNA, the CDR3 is TGTGCCAGTAGTATTGAGGGGACCTACAATGAGCAGTTCTTC.

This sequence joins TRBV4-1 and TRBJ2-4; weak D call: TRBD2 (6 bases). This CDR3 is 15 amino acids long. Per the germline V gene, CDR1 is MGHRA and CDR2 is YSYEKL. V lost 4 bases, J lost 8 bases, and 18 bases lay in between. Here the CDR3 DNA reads TGCGCCAGCAGCCCTTCGGGGGTGGGGTTGTACATTCAGTACTTC. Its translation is CASSPSGVGLYIQYF.

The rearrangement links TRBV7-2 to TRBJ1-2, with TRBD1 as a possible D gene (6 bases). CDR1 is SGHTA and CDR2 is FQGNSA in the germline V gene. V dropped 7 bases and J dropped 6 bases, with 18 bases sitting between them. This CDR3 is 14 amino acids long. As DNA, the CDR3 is TGTGCCAGCACCCGCGATCGGGGGGCGCATGGCTACACCTTC. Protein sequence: CASTRDRGAHGYTF.

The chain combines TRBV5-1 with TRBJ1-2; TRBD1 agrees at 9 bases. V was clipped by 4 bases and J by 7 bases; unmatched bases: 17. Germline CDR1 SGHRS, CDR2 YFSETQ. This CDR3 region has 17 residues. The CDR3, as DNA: TGCGCCAGCAGCCGATTTACAGGGGGCGGACAGCAAGTTGGCTACACCTTC. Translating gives CASSRFTGGGQQVGYTF.

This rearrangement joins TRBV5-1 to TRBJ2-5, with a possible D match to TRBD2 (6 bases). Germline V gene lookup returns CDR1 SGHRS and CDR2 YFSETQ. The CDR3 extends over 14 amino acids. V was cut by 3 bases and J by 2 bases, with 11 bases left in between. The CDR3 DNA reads TGCGCCAGCAGCTCCGGGAGCCTACAAGAGACCCAGTACTTC. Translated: CASSSGSLQETQYF.

CDR3 amino acids: CASSWEGQRAPLRTQYF. The CDR3 DNA reads as TGTGCCAGCAGCTGGGAGGGACAGAGGGCTCCTCTCCGGACCCAGTACTTC. V and J are TRBV5-8 and TRBJ2-5; the D call may be TRBD1 or TRBD2 (7 bases each). V lost 3 bases and J 7 bases, leaving 25 bases between the germline ends. This CDR3 has 17 amino acids. The germline V gene encodes CDR1 SGHTS and CDR2 YDEGEE. Complete variable domain (other parts from reference TRBV5-8 and TRBJ2-5): EAGVTQSPTHLIKTRGQQATLRCSPISGHTSVYWYQQALGLGLQFLLWYDEGEERNRGNFPPRFSGRQFPNYSSELNVNALELEDSALYLCASSWEGQRAPLRTQYFGPGTRLLVL.

For the CDR3, the DNA is TGTGCCAGCAGTCGACAGGGGGAACCTGGCTACACCTTC. It translates to CASSRQGEPGYTF. The chain is built from TRBV6-6 and TRBJ1-2; 9 bases align to TRBD1. This CDR3 region has 13 residues. V lost 5 bases, J lost 7 bases, and 5 bases stayed unmatched. Germline V gene sequence: CDR1 MNHNY, CDR2 SVGAGI (reference sequence).

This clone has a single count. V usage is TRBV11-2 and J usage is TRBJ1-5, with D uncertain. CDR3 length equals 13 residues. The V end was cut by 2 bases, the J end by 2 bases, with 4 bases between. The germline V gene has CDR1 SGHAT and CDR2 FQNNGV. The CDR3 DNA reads TGTGCCAGCAGCTTAAAGGGCAATCAGCCCCAGCATTTT. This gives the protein CASSLKGNQPQHF.

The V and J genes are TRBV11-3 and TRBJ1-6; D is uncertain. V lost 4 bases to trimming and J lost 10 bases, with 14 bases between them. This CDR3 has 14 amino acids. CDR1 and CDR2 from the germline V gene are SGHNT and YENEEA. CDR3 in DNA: TGTGCCAGCAGCTCAGGACTGCCGAGCTCACCCCTCCACTTT. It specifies CASSSGLPSSPLHF.

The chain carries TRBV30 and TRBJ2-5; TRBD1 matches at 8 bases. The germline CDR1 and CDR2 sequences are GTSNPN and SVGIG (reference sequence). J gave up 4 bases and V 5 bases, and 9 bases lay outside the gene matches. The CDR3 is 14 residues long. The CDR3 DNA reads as TGTGCCTGGGATGAGGCAGGGGGCCGAGAGACCCAGTACTTC. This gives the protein CAWDEAGGRETQYF.

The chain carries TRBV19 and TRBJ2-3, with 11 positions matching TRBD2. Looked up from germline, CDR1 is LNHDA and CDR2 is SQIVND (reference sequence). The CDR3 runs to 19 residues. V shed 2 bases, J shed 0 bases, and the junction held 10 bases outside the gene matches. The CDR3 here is CASSITHSGRAVSTDTQYF. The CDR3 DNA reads TGTGCCAGTAGTATAACTCATAGCGGGAGGGCCGTGAGCACAGATACGCAGTATTTT.

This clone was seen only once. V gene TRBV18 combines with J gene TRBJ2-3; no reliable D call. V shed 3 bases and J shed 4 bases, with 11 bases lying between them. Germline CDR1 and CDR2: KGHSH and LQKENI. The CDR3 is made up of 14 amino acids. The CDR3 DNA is TGTGCCAGCTCACCTTCTGTAGCCCCAGATACGCAGTATTTT. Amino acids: CASSPSVAPDTQYF.

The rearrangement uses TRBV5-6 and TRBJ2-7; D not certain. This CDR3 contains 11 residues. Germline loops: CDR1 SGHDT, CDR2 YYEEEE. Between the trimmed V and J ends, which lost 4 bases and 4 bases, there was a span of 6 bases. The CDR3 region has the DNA TGTGCCAGCAGCAATCAGTACGAGCAGTACTTC. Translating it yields CASSNQYEQYF.

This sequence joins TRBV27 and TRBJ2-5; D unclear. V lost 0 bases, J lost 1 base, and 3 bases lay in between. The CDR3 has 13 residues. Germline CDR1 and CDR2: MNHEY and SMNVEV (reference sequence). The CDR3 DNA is TGTGCCAGCAGTTTATCGGCCCAAGAGACCCAGTACTTC. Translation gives CASSLSAQETQYF.